This entry lists 9 T cell receptor beta chains sequenced from one sample in a study of cytomegalovirus exposure and HLA in healthy donors. Amplification used 60 Vbeta primers and 13 Jbeta primers. TCRdb keeps only in-frame clones here, not all; method: immunoSEQ multiplex PCR. The sample contains fewer than 200,000 clones, around 90% of which appear only once. Specimen: PBMCs. The receptors were gathered from a boy aged 2 to 10 in good health and CMV-seronegative.

This chain connects TRBV10-1 to TRBJ2-7; no clear D gene. Germline CDR1 is WNHNN and CDR2 is SYGVQD (reference sequence). V lost 9 bases and J 7 bases, leaving 10 bases between the germline ends. This CDR3 region has 10 residues. CDR3 sequence reads: CASGPWEQYF. For the CDR3, the DNA is TGCGCCAGTGGCCCCTGGGAGCAGTACTTC.

CDR3 nucleotides: TGCACCAGCAGCGACGGGAGGGCCGAAGATACGCAGTATTTT. This encodes CTSSDGRAEDTQYF. J is TRBJ2-3 and V is TRBV1; TRBD2 is the table's D call, not checked against the DNA. TRBV1 is a known pseudogene. The CDR3 loop spans 14 amino acids.

The genes are TRBV6-5 and TRBJ2-7; 12 nucleotides line up with TRBD2. The trim removed 6 bases at V and 3 bases at J, leaving 0 bases unmatched. The CDR3 length is 13 residues. Germline V CDR1 and CDR2: MNHEY, SVGAGI. CDR3 residues: CASRLAGGYEQYF. CDR3 coding DNA: TGTGCCAGCAGACTAGCGGGGGGCTACGAGCAGTACTTC.

The chain joins TRBV6-6 to TRBJ2-5; TRBD2 agrees at 8 bases. Germline V gene sequence: CDR1 MNHNY, CDR2 SVGAGI (reference sequence). The CDR3 sequence is 15 residues long. Trimming cost V 2 bases and J 4 bases; bases outside gene matches: 6. The CDR3 spells CASSYPQSGRETQYF. DNA for the CDR3: TGTGCCAGCAGTTACCCCCAAAGCGGGAGAGAGACCCAGTACTTC.

J is TRBJ2-5 and V is TRBV5-4, with 9 nucleotides matching TRBD2. V was pared by 4 bases and J by 5 bases, with 6 bases of the junction left unmatched. This CDR3 is built from 14 residues. CDR1 and CDR2 (germline): SGHNT, YYREEE (reference sequence). Here the CDR3 DNA reads TGTGCCAGCAGCATTAGCGGGGGCGCGGAGACCCAGTACTTC. Encoded protein: CASSISGGAETQYF.

This sequence joins TRBV28 and TRBJ2-7; tentative D call: TRBD2 (7 bases). This CDR3 spans 14 amino acids. Trimming removed 9 bases at V and 4 bases at J, with 19 bases between. Germline V gene sequence: CDR1 MDHEN, CDR2 SYDVKM. The chain's CDR3 is CASRDRGAPYEQYF. CDR3 bases: TGTGCCAGTCGTGATCGGGGGGCCCCATACGAGCAGTACTTC. The full variable domain, its missing parts supplied by reference TRBV28 and TRBJ2-7, is DVKVTQSSRYLVKRTGEKVFLECVQDMDHENMFWYRQDPGLGLRLIYFSYDVKMKEKGDIPEGYSVSREKKERFSLILESASTNQTSMYLCASRDRGAPYEQYFGPGTRLTVT.

The rearrangement links TRBV7-2 to TRBJ1-1; tentative D call: TRBD1 (5 bases). Trimming took off 3 bases at V and 4 bases at J, with 12 bases between the two ends. Germline V lookup: CDR1 SGHTA, CDR2 FQGNSA. The CDR3 consists of 14 residues. This CDR3 is CASSFRPQGTEAFF. CDR3 DNA sequence: TGTGCCAGCAGCTTTCGTCCCCAGGGCACTGAAGCTTTCTTT.

V gene TRBV28 combines with J gene TRBJ2-1; D perhaps matches TRBD1 (6 bases). V was cut by 5 bases and J by 5 bases, with 10 bases left in between. There are 13 residues in the CDR3. The germline gives CDR1 MDHEN, CDR2 SYDVKM. Here the CDR3 DNA reads TGTGCCAGCAGTCATGGGACAAACAATGAGCAGTTCTTC. Its protein is CASSHGTNNEQFF.

This clone was observed a single time. This chain links TRBV10-3 with TRBJ2-7; 8 bases map to TRBD2. The germline CDR1 and CDR2 sequences are ENHRY and SYGVKD. After removal of 6 bases from V and 4 bases from J, the junction contained 5 bases not matched to a gene. The CDR3 loop spans 13 amino acids. CDR3 loop: CAISPSGSYEQYF. CDR3 bases: TGTGCCATCAGCCCGAGCGGGAGTTACGAGCAGTACTTC.